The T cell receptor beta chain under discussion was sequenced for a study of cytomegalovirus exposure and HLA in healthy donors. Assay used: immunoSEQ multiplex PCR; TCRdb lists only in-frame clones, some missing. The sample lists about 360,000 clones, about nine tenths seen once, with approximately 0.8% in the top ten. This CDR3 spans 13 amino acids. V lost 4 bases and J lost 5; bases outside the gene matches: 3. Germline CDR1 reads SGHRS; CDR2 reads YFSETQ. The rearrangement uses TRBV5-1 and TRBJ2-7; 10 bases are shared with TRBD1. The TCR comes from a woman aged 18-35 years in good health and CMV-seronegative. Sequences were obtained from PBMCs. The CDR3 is CASSLTGGHEQYF. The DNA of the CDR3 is TGCGCCAGCAGCCTGACAGGGGGCCACGAGCAGTACTTC.